This T cell receptor beta chain originates from a study of T cells after yellow fever vaccination. On the study more broadly: Preparing low-cell-number fractions relied on SMART-Seq v4 Ultra Low Input. Study findings and constraints: Abundant bulk-derived clonotypes could contaminate FACS-sorted repertoires. Post-booster samples contained most primary-vaccination clones (around 95% CD4, about 90% CD8).

The 5'RACE template-switching step produced TCR cDNA and added a universal primer site and UMIs. TCRdb redid the calling of the 5' RACE reads with MiXCR, one entry per CDR3 protein. The table includes roughly 120,000 distinct CDR3 sequences, nearly 7.5% detected once. Germline lookup yields CDR1 SEHNR and CDR2 FQNEAQ (reference sequence). Trimming took 4 bases from V and 8 from J, leaving 8 bases between them. The CDR3 is 12 amino acids. This clonotype appeared many times. Antigen specificity is unknown. This receptor was obtained from a man younger than 35 who received the YFV17D yellow fever vaccine. The specimen comprised CD4+ T cells sorted from PBMCs, sampled 10 to 11 days after the first yellow fever vaccination. The rearrangement uses TRBV7-9 and TRBJ2-2; D remains ambiguous. CDR3 nucleotides: TGTGCCAGCAGCTACTTGCTTGGGGAGCTGTTTTTT. It specifies CASSYLLGELFF.